This TCR beta chain emerged from a study of shared clonotypes between healthy human individuals. CDR3 length equals 18 residues. The germline gives CDR1 SGHRS, CDR2 YFSETQ. V was pared by 3 bases and J by 4 bases, with 8 bases of the junction left unmatched. Remarks on this clone: Its antigen remains unidentified.

Findings and limits, study-wide: Only blood was sampled, and tissue TCR repertoires likely differ from blood ones. Naive subsets tended to show greater estimated richness than memory subsets.

Sorted-subset replicate PCR reactions were performed with approximately 180 ng DNA, corresponding to roughly 29,000 T cell genomes. Measured with immunoSEQ multiplex PCR; TCRdb has only the in-frame clones, and not every one. This sample carries 600,000 or so clones, roughly 98% of them seen once, and the ten largest clones take approximately 0.3%. CD45RO negativity and positive selection for CCR7 defined naive CD8 cells, a population that excluded terminally differentiated effector memory CD45RA+ cells. The chain is built from TRBV5-1 and TRBJ2-2; 14 bases line up with TRBD2. Sequenced input: naive CD8+ T cells sorted from blood. The clonotype was recovered from a man aged 25 to 40 in good health. CDR3 in DNA: TGCGCCAGCAGCTGGGGACTAGCGGGAGCTGGTGGCACCGGGGAGCTGTTTTTT. Translating it yields CASSWGLAGAGGTGELFF.